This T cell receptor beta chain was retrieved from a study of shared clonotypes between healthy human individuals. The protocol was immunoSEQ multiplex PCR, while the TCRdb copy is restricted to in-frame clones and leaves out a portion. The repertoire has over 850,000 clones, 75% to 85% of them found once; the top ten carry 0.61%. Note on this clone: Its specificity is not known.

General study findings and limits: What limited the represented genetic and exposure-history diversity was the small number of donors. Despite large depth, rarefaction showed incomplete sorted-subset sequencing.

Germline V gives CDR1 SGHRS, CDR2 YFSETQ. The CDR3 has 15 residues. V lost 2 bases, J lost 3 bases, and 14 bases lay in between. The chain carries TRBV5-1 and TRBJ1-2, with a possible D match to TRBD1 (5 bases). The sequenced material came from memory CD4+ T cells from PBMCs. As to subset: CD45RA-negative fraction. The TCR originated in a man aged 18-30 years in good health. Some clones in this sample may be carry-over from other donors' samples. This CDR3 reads CASSFRVVGDYGYTF. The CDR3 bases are TGCGCCAGCAGCTTTAGGGTCGTAGGGGACTATGGCTACACCTTC.